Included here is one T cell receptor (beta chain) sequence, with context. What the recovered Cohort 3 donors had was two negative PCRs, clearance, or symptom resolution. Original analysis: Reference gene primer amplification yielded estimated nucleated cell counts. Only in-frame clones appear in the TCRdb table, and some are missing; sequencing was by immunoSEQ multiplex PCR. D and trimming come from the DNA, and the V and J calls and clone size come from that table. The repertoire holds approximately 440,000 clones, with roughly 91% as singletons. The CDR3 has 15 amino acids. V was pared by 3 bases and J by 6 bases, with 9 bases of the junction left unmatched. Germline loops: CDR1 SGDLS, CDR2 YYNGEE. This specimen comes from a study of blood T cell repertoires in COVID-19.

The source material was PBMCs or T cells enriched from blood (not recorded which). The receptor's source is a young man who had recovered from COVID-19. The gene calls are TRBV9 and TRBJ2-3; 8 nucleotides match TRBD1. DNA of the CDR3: TGTGCCAGCAGCGCCCAGGGGGCGAGTTTGGATACGCAGTATTTT. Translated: CASSAQGASLDTQYF.